The 8 T cell receptor beta chains below come from one sample, sequenced in a study of blood T cell repertoires in COVID-19. Profiling relied on immunoSEQ multiplex PCR, and the TCRdb table lists in-frame clones only, not all of them. This table has roughly 64,000 clones, under 80% appearing once. Material for sequencing was peripheral blood. These receptors were obtained from a human donor in a cohort sampled during active COVID-19.

This clone was seen ten or more times. The CDR3 spells CASSSLASTDTQYF. DNA for the CDR3: TGTGCCAGCAGCTCACTAGCGTCCACAGATACGCAGTATTTT. This chain uses TRBV11-2 with TRBJ2-3, with TRBD2 matching 7 bases. CDR3 length: 14 residues. Germline CDR1 is SGHAT and CDR2 is FQNNGV. V gave up 4 bases and J gave up 2 bases; unmatched junction bases: 3.

The chain uses TRBV7-7 and TRBJ2-2; 11 bases agree with TRBD1. V lost 3 bases to trimming and J lost 7 bases; unmatched junction nucleotides: 7. The germline V gene encodes CDR1 SSHAT and CDR2 FNYEAQ (reference sequence). The CDR3 spans 16 residues. The CDR3 sequence: CASSFAGTGGIGELFF. CDR3 DNA: TGTGCCAGCAGCTTCGCCGGGACAGGGGGGATCGGGGAGCTGTTTTTT.

The chain recombines TRBV5-1 with TRBJ2-2; D might be TRBD1 (5 bases). This CDR3 is built from 16 residues. Germline V lookup: CDR1 SGHRS, CDR2 YFSETQ. Trimming pared 2 bases from V and 0 bases from J, leaving 11 bases between. DNA of the CDR3: TGCGCCAGCAGCTTAAGACAGATTTCGAACACCGGGGAGCTGTTTTTT. Amino acids: CASSLRQISNTGELFF.

The chain carries TRBV3-1 (or the pseudogene TRBV3-2) and TRBJ1-1; no definite D call. There are 12 residues in the CDR3. Trimming pared 4 bases from V and 5 bases from J, leaving 8 bases between. The germline V gene encodes CDR1 LGHDT and CDR2 YNNKEL (reference sequence). This chain's CDR3 is CASSPPGTEAFF. The CDR3 region has the DNA TGTGCCAGCAGCCCACCAGGAACTGAAGCTTTCTTT.

The chain recombines TRBV7-8 with TRBJ2-4, with D perhaps TRBD2 (5 bases). CDR1 SGHVS and CDR2 FQNEAQ come from the germline V gene. V lost 1 base, J lost 0 bases, and 13 bases lay in between. The CDR3 is made up of 17 amino acids. The CDR3 sequence is CASSLGEGVVAKNIQYF. The CDR3 DNA is TGTGCCAGCAGCTTAGGCGAGGGAGTGGTAGCCAAAAACATTCAGTACTTC.

For this clone: This same CDR3 is encoded by further DNA sequences in the sample. The chain recombines TRBV7-2 with TRBJ2-3; possibly TRBD2 for D (7 bases). Germline CDR1 is SGHTA and CDR2 is FQGNSA. This CDR3 has 15 amino acids. The V end lost 5 bases, the J end lost 1 base, and 13 bases lay between the germline ends. The CDR3 loop reads CASSPRRGRTDTQYF. CDR3 bases: TGTGCCAGCAGCCCCCGGCGGGGGCGCACAGATACGCAGTATTTT. Based on the CDR3 plus reference TRBV7-2 and TRBJ2-3, the full variable domain is GAGVSQSPSNKVTEKGKDVELRCDPISGHTALYWYRQSLGQGLEFLIYFQGNSAPDKSGLPSDRFSAERTGGSVSTLTIQRTQQEDSAVYLCASSPRRGRTDTQYFGPGTRLTVL.

The chain is built from TRBV5-1 and TRBJ2-5, with 15 bases fitting TRBD2. J gave up 4 bases and V 4 bases, and 8 bases lay outside the gene matches. The CDR3 is 17 amino acids. Germline-derived CDR1 and CDR2 are SGHRS and YFSETQ. For the CDR3, the DNA is TGCGCCAGCAGCGGAGGACTAGCGGGGGGGCCGACAGAGACCCAGTACTTC. This gives the protein CASSGGLAGGPTETQYF.

V is TRBV9 and J is TRBJ1-4; 7 bases are a match to TRBD1. Germline CDR1 SGDLS, CDR2 YYNGEE. V trimming: 0 bases; J trimming: 4 bases; junction bases outside the gene matches: 0. The CDR3 is made up of 14 amino acids. The CDR3 coding sequence is TGTGCCAGCAGCGTAGGACAGGGTAATGAAAAACTGTTTTTT. This translates into CASSVGQGNEKLFF.